This T cell receptor (beta chain) was captured in a study of OX40 agonist ivuxolimab in advanced cancers. Study-level background: Clinicians treated patients with ivuxolimab, an agonistic anti-OX40 (CD134) antibody. The group had a mean age of around 60 years, ranged from about 23 to 85, and was 80% to 90% male. Head and neck, renal cell, melanoma or hepatocellular carcinoma were the cancers that dose-escalation patients had.

In the case of this clone: Its antigen remains unidentified.

Overall study findings and caveats: It was not determined which antigens were specifically recognized by the peripheral T cells that had undergone clonal expansion.

V was clipped by 0 bases and J by 3 bases, with 8 bases between them. The CDR3 runs 14 residues. Germline V gene data show CDR1 as SGHTA and CDR2 as FQGNSA. TCRdb's copy holds only in-frame clones and misses some; the assay was immunoSEQ multiplex PCR. The sample shows roughly 90,000 clones, around 90% of them seen only once. This clonotype was obtained from an adult with an advanced solid tumor such as melanoma, head and neck, liver or kidney cancer. Specimen: CD4+ or CD8+ T cells sorted from blood, collected in a trial of the OX40 agonist ivuxolimab. The V and J genes are TRBV7-2 and TRBJ1-2; no clear D. Written as DNA, the CDR3 is TGTGCCAGCAGCTTAGCGGTGAGGTACTATGGCTACACCTTC. This codes for CASSLAVRYYGYTF.